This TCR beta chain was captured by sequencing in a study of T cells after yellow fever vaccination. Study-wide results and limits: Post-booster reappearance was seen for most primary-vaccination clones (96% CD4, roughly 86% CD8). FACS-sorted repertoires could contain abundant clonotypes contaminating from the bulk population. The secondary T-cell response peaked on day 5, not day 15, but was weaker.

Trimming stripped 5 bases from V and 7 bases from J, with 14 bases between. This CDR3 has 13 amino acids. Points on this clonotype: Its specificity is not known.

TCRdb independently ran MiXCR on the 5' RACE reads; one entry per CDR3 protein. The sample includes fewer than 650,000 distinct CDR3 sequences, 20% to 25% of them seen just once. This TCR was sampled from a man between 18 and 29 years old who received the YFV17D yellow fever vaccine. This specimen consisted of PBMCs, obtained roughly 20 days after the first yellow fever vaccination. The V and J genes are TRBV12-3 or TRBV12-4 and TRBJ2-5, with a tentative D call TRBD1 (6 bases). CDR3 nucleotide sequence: TGTGCCAGCAGTCCCCTGGCCAGGGGGACCCAGTACTTC. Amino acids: CASSPLARGTQYF.